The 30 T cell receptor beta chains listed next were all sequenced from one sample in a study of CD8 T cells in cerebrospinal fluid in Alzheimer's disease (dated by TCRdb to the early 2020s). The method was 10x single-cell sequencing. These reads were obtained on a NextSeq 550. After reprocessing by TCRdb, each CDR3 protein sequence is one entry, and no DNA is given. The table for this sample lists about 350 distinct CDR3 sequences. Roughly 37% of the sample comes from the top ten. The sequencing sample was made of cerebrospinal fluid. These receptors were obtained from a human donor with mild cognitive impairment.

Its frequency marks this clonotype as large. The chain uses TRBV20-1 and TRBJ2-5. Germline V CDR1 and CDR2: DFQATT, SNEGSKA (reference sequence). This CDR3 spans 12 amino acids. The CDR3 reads CSAQELQETQYF.

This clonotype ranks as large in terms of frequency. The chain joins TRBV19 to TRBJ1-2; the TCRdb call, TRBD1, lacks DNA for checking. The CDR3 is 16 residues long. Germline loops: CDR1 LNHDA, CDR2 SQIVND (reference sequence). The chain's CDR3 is CASKAQGALRIYGYTF.

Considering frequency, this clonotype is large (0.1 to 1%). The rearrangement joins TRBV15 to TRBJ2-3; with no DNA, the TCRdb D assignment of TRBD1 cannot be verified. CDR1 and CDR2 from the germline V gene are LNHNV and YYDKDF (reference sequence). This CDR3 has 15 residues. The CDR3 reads CATSRYRDGGDTQYF. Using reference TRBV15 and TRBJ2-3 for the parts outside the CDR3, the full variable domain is DAMVIQNPRYQVTQFGKPVTLSCSQTLNHNVMYWYQQKSSQAPKLLFHYYDKDFNNEADTPDNFQSRRPNTSFCFLDIRSPGLGDTAMYLCATSRYRDGGDTQYFGPGTRLTVL.

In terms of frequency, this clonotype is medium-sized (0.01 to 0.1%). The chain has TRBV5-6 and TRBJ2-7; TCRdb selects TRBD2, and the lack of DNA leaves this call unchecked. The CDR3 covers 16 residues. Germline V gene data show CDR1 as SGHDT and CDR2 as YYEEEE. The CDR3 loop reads CASSLGLAGKSYEQYF.

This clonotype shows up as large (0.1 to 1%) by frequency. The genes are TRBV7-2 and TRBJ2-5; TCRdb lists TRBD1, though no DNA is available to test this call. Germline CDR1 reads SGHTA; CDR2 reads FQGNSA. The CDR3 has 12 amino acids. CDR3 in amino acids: CASSLDTVAQYF.

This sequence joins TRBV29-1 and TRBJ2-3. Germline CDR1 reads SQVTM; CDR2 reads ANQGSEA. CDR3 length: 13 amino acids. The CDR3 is CSVEDPSTDTQYF.

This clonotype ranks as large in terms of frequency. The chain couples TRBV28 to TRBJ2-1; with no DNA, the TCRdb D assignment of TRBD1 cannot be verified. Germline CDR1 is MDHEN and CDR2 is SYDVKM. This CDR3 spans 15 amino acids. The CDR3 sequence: CASSTGTFSYNEQFF.

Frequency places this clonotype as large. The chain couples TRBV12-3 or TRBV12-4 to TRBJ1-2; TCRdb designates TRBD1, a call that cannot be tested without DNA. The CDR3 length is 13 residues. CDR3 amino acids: CASSLSGQGGYTF.

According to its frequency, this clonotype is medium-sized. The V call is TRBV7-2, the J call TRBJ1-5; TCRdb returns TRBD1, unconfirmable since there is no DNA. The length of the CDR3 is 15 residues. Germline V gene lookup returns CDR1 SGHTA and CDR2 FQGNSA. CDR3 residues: CASSLLGTGNQPQHF.

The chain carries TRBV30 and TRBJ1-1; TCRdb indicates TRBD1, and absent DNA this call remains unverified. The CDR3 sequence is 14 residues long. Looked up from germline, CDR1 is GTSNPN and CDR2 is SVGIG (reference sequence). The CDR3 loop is CAWSVRGGRSEAFF.

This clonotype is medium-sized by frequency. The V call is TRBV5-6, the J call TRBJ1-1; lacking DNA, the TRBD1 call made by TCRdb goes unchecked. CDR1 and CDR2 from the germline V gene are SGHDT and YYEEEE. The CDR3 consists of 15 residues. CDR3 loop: CASSPRTGATPEAFF.

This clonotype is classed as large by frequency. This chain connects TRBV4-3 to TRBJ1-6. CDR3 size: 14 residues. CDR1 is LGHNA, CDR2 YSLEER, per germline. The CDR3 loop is CASSQEFTNSPLHF.

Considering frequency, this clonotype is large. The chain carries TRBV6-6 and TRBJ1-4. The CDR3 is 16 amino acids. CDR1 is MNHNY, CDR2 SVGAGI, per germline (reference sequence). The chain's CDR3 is CASTPRRESANEKLFF.

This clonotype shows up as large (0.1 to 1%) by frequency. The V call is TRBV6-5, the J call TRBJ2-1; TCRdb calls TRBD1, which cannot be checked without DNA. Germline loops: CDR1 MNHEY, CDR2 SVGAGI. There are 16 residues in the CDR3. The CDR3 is CASSLLTGGRPNEQFF.

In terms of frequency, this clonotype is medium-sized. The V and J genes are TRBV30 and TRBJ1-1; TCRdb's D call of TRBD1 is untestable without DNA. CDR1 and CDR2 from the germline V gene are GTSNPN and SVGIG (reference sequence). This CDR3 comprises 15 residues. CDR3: CASSWGQGRSTEAFF.

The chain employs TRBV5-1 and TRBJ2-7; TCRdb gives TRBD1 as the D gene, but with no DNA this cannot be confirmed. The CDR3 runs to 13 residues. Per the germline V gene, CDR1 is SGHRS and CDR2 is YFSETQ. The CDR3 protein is CASSLLGDYEQNF.

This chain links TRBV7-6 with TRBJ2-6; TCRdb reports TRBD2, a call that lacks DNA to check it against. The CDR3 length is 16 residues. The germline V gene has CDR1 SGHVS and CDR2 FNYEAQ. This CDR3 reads CASSPRETSFTNVLTF.

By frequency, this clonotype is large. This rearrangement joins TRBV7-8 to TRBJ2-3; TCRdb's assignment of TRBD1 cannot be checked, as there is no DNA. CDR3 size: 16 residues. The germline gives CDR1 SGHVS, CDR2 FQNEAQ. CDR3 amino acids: CASSLTRVPITDTQYF.

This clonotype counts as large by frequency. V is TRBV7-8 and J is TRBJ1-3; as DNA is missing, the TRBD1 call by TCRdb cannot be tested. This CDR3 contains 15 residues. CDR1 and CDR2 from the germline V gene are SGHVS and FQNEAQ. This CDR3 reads CASSLGQGASNTIYF.

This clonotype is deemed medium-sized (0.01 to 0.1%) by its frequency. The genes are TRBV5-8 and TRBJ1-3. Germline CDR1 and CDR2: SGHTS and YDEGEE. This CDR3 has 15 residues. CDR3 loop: CASSLYGGGRNTIYF.

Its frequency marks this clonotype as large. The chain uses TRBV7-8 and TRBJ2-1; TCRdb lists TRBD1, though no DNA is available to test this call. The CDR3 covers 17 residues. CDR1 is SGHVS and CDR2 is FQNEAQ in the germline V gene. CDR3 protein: CASSLAGTGGRPSEQFF. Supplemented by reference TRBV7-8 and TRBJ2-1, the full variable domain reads GAGVSQSPRYKVAKRGQDVALRCDPISGHVSLFWYQQALGQGPEFLTYFQNEAQLDKSGLPSDRFFAERPEGSVSTLKIQRTQQEDSAVYLCASSLAGTGGRPSEQFFGPGTRLTVL.

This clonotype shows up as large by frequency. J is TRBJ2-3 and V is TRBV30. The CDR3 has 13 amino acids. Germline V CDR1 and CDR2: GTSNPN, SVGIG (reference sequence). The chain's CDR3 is CAWADRSTDTQYF. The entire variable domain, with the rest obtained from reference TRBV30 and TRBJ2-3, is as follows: SQTIHQWPATLVQPVGSPLSLECTVEGTSNPNLYWYRQAAGRGLQLLFYSVGIGQISSEVPQNLSASRPQDRQFILSSKKLLLSDSGFYLCAWADRSTDTQYFGPGTRLTVL.

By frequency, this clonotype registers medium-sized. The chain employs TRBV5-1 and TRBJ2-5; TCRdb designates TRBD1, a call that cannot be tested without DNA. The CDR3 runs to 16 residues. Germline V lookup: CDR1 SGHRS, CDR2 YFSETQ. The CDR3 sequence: CASSLEAGVVGETQYF.

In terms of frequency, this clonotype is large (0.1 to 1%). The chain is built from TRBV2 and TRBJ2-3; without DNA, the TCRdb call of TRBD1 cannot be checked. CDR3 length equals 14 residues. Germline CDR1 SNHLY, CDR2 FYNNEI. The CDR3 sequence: CASARQTYTDTQYF.

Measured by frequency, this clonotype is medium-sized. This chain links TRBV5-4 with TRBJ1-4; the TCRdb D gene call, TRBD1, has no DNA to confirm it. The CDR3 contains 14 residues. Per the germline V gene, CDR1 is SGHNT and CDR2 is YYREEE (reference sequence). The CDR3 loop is CASSMKAAGEKLFF.

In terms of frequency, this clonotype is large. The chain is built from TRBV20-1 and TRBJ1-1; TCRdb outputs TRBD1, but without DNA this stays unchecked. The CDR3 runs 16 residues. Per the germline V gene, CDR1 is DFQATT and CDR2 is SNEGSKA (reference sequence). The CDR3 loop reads CSARDPQGVYRTEAFF.

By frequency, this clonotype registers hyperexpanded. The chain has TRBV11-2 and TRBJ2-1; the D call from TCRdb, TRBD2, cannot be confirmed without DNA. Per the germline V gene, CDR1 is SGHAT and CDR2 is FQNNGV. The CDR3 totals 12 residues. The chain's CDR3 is CASGIAGDEQFF.

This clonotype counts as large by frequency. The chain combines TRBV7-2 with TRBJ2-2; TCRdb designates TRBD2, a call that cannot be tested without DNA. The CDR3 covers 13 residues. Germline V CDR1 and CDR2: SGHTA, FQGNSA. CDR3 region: CASSPSFAGELFF.

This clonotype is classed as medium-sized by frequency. This CDR3 is CASSPRTGEGNEQFF. This chain links TRBV18 with TRBJ2-1; the TCRdb D gene call, TRBD1, has no DNA to confirm it. Germline V gene sequence: CDR1 KGHSH, CDR2 LQKENI. The CDR3 extends over 15 amino acids.

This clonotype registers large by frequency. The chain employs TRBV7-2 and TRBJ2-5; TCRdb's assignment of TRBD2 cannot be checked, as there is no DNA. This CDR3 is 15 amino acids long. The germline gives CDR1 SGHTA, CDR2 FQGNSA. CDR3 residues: CASSFPGTSRETQYF.